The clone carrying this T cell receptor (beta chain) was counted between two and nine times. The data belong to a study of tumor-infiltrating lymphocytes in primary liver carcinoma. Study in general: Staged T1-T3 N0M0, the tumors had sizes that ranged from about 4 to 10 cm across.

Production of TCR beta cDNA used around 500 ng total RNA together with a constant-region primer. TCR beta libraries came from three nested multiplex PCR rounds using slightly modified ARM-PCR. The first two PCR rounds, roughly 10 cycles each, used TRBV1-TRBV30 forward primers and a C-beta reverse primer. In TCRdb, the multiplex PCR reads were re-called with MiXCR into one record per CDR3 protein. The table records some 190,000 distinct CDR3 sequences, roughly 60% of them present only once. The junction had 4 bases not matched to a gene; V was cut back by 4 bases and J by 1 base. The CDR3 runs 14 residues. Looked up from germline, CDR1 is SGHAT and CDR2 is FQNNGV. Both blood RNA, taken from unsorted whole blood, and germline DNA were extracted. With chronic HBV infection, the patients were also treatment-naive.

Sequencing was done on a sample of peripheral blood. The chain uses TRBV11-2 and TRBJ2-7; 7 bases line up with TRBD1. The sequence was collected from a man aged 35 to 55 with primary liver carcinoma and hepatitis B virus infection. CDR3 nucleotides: TGTGCCAGCAGCTCTCGGACAGGATCCTACGAGCAGTACTTC. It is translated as CASSSRTGSYEQYF.